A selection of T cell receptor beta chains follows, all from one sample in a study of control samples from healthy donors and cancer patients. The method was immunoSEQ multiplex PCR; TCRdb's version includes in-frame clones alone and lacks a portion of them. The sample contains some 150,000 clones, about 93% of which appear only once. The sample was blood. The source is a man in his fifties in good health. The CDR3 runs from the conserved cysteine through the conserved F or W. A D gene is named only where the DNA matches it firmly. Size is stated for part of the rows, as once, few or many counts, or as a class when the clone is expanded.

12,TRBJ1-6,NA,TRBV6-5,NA,TGTGCCAGCAGGGCCGCGGGATCACCCCTCCACTTT,CASRAAGSPLHF
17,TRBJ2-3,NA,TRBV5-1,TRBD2,TGCGCCAGCAGCTTGAGTGGGCTAGCGGGAGGTTCGGATACGCAGTATTTT,CASSLSGLAGGSDTQYF
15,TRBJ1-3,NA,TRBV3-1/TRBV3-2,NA,TGTGCCAGCAGCCGCGGCGGGACAACTGGAAACACCATATATTTT,CASSRGGTTGNTIYF
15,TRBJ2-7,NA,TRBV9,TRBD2,TGTGCCAGCAGCGTAGCAGGGACTAGCACCTACGAGCAGTACTTC,CASSVAGTSTYEQYF
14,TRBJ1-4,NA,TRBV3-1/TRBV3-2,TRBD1,TGTGCCAGCAGCGCGGGACAGATGAATGAAAAACTGTTTTTT,CASSAGQMNEKLFF
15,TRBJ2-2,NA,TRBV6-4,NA,TGTGCCAGCAGTCAACCTTTCGACAGTACCGGGGAGCTGTTTTTT,CASSQPFDSTGELFF
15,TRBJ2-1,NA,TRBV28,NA,TGTGCCAGCAGTTTATCGGTTAACTCCTACAATGAGCAGTTCTTC,CASSLSVNSYNEQFF
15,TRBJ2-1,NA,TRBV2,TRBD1,TGTGCCAGCAGTGAGGGGACAGGGGGCGGAAATGAGCAGTTCTTC,CASSEGTGGGNEQFF
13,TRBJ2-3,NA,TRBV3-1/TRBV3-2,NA,TGTGCCAGCAGCCGCCAGGACACACATACGCAGTATTTT,CASSRQDTHTQYF
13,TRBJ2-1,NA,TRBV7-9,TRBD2,TGTGCCGGTTCTAGCGGGAGGGCCTCCGAGCAGTTCTTC,CAGSSGRASEQFF
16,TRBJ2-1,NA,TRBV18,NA,TGTGCCAGCTCACCTGGTCTTTGGACCCTCCTCGATGAGCAGTTCTTC,CASSPGLWTLLDEQFF
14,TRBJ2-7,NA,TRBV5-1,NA,TGCGCCAGCAGAGACCGTCGGGGGGCAGGAGAGCAGTACTTC,CASRDRRGAGEQYF
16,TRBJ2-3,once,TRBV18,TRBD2,TGTGCCAGCTCACCTCGACTAGCGGGAAGGACAGATACGCAGTATTTT,CASSPRLAGRTDTQYF
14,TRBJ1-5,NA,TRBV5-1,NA,TGCGCCAGCAGCGAGGGGGACCGCAATCAGCCCCAGCATTTT,CASSEGDRNQPQHF
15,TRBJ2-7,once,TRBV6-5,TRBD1,TGTGCCAGCAGTTCCTACAGGGGGCCTGCCTACGAGCAGTACTTC,CASSSYRGPAYEQYF
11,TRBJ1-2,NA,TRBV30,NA,TGTGCCGGCAGACGCGTTCATGGCTACACCTTC,CAGRRVHGYTF
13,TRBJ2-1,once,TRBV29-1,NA,TGCAGCGTTGAATCTCCCAGCTACAATGAGCAGTTCTTC,CSVESPSYNEQFF
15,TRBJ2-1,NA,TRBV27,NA,TGTGCCAGCAGTTTATTATGGGAGCGGAACAATGAGCAGTTCTTC,CASSLLWERNNEQFF
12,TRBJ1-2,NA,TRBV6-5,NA,TGTGCCAGCAGTACCGCGACATCTGGCTACACCTTC,CASSTATSGYTF
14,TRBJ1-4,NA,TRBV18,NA,TGTGCCAGCTCCCTACTCTCGGCTAATGAAAAACTGTTTTTT,CASSLLSANEKLFF
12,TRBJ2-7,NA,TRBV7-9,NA,TGTGCCAGCAGCTCGGGACACTACGAGCAGTACTTC,CASSSGHYEQYF
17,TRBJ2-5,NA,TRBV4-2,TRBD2,TGTGCCAGCAGCCAAGATGCGGCCGGGGGTAGCGGGGAGACCCAGTACTTC,CASSQDAAGGSGETQYF
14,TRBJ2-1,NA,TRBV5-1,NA,TGCGCCAGCAGCTTGGCACTAGCTGGCAATGAGCAGTTCTTC,CASSLALAGNEQFF
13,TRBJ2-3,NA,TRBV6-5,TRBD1,TGTGCCAGCAGAGACAGGGTGACAGATACGCAGTATTTT,CASRDRVTDTQYF
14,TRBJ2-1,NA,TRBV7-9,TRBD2,TGTGCCAGCAAACCGACGGGACTAGTCTATGAGCAGTTCTTC,CASKPTGLVYEQFF
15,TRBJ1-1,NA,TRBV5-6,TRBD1,TGTGCCAGCAGCTGGGGGGCAGGGGGCTTAACTGAAGCTTTCTTT,CASSWGAGGLTEAFF
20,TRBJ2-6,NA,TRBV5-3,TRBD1,TGTGCCAGAAGCCGGAAGCCTATCGGGACAGGGGGGTTTGGGGCCAACGTCCTGACTTTC,CARSRKPIGTGGFGANVLTF
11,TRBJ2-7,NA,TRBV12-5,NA,TGTGCTAGTGGTTTCGGATACGAGCAGTACTTC,CASGFGYEQYF
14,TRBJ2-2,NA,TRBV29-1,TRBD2,TGCAGCTTCTATAGCGGGAGGAACACCGGGGAGCTGTTTTTT,CSFYSGRNTGELFF
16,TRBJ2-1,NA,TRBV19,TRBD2,TGTGCCAGTAGTATAGGGGGACTAGCGGGACGCAATGAGCAGTTCTTC,CASSIGGLAGRNEQFF
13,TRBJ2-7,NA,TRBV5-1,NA,TGCGCCAGCAGCTTGGGATTAGCTGACGAGCAGTACTTC,CASSLGLADEQYF
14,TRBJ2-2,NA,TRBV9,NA,TGTGCCAGCAGCGGGAGAGTTAACACCGGGGAGCTGTTTTTT,CASSGRVNTGELFF
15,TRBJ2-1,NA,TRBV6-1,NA,TGTGCCAGCAGTGAAAATGGGGTTGTAGGCAATGAGCAGTTCTTC,CASSENGVVGNEQFF
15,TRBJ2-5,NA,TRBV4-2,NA,TGTGCCAGCAGCCAAGAGTTACTGAAGGGAGAGACCCAGTACTTC,CASSQELLKGETQYF
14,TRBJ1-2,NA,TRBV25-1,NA,TGTGCCAGCAGTGAACGGCTCCCCGGAAGAGGCTACACCTTC,CASSERLPGRGYTF
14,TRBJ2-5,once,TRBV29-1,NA,TGCAGCGTTGATCCCCGGGAAGACCAAGAGACCCAGTACTTC,CSVDPREDQETQYF
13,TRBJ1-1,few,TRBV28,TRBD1,TGTGCCATCACCGGGACAGGGTACACTGAAGCTTTCTTT,CAITGTGYTEAFF
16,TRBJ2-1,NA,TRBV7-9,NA,TGTGCCAGCAGCTTGAGATCGCTATCCTCCTACAATGAGCAGTTCTTC,CASSLRSLSSYNEQFF
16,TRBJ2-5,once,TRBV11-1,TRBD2,TGTGCCAGCAGCTTAGCCGGCGGGAGGGGAGGAGAGACCCAGTACTTC,CASSLAGGRGGETQYF
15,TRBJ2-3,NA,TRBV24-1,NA,TGTGCCACCAGTGATGACAGATCTAGCACAGATACGCAGTATTTT,CATSDDRSSTDTQYF
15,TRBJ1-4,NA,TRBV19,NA,TGTGCCAGTAGTATGTTGGGTGCAACTAATGAAAAACTGTTTTTT,CASSMLGATNEKLFF
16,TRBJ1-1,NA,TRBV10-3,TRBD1,TGTGCCATCAGTGGCCAGACAGGGGGCCTGAACACTGAAGCTTTCTTT,CAISGQTGGLNTEAFF
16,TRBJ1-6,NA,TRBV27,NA,TGTGCCAGCAGTCCCCGGGGGCAGGGAGGAAATTCACCCCTCCACTTT,CASSPRGQGGNSPLHF
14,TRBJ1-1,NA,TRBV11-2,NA,TGTGCCAGCAGCTTAGAGGCAGGGGTTACTGAAGCTTTCTTT,CASSLEAGVTEAFF
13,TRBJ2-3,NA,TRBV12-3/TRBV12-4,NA,TGTGCCAGCAGTTTTAAAGAATCAGATACGCAGTATTTT,CASSFKESDTQYF
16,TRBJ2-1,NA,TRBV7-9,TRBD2,TGTGCCAGCAGCCCCAGAGGACTAGCGGGATACAATGAGCAGTTCTTC,CASSPRGLAGYNEQFF
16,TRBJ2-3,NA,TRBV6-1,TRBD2,TGTGCCAGCAGTGAAGACGCGGGAGGGATAACAGATACGCAGTATTTT,CASSEDAGGITDTQYF
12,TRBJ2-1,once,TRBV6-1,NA,TGTGCCAGCAGTGAAGCGTACAATGAGCAGTTCTTC,CASSEAYNEQFF
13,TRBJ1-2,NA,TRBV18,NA,TGTGCCAGCTCACCAGGCAGCTACTATGGCTACACCTTC,CASSPGSYYGYTF
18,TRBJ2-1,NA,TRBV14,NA,TGTGCCAGCAGCCAAGATAATAGCGGATACCCCTCCTACAATGAGCAGTTCTTC,CASSQDNSGYPSYNEQFF
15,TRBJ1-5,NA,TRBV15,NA,TGTGCCACCAGCAGAGATGGGGATAGCAATCAGCCCCAGCATTTT,CATSRDGDSNQPQHF
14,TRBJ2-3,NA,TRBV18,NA,TGTGCCAGCTCACCGAAAGGGGGGACAGATACGCAGTATTTT,CASSPKGGTDTQYF
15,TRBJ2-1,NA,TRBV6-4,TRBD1,TGTGCCAGCAGTGCGGGGACAGGGCCCCACGATGAGCAGTTCTTC,CASSAGTGPHDEQFF
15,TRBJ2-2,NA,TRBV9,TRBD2,TGTGCCAGCAGCGTAGTAGCGGGAGGGGCCGGGGAGCTGTTTTTT,CASSVVAGGAGELFF
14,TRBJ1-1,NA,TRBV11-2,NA,TGTGCCAGCAGCCCAGCCGGGGTAAACACTGAAGCTTTCTTT,CASSPAGVNTEAFF